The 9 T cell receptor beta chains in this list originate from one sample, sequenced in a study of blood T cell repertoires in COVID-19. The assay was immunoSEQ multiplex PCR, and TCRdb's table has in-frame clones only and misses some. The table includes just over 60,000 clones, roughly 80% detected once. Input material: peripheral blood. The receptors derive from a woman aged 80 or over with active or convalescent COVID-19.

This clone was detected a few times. CDR3 DNA sequence: TGTGCCAGCAGTGATTCGGGACAGGGGGAGGTACAGCCCCAGCATTTT. Translation: CASSDSGQGEVQPQHF. The rearrangement joins TRBV25-1 to TRBJ1-5; 11 nucleotides match TRBD1. Unmatched junction bases numbered 8, after V lost 3 bases and J lost 7 bases. Germline CDR1 and CDR2: MGHDK and SYGVNS. The CDR3 runs to 16 residues.

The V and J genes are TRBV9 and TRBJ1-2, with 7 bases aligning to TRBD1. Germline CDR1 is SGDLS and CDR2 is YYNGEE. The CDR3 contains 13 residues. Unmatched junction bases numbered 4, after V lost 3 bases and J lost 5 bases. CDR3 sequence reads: CASSDGTAYGYTF. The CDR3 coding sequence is TGTGCCAGCAGCGACGGGACAGCGTATGGCTACACCTTC.

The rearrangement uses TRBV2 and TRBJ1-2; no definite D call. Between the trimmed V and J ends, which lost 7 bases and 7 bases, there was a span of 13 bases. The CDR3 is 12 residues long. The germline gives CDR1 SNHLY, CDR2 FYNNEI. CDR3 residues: CASKARESGYTF. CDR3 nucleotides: TGTGCCAGCAAAGCCCGTGAAAGTGGCTACACCTTC.

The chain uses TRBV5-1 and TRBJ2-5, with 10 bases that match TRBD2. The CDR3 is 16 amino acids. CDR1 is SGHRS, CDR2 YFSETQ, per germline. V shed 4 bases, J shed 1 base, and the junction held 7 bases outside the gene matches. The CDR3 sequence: CASSLRTSGFQETQYF. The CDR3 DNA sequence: TGCGCCAGCAGCCTGCGGACTAGCGGATTCCAAGAGACCCAGTACTTC.

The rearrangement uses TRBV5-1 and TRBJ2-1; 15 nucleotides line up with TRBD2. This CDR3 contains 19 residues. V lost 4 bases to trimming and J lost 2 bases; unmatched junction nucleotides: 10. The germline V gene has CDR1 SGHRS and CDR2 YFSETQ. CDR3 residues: CASSRPGTSGGTTYNEQFF. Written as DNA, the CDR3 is TGCGCCAGCAGCCGCCCCGGGACTAGCGGGGGGACCACCTACAATGAGCAGTTCTTC. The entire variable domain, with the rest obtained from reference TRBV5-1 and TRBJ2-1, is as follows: KAGVTQTPRYLIKTRGQQVTLSCSPISGHRSVSWYQQTPGQGLQFLFEYFSETQRNKGNFPGRFSGRQFSNSRSEMNVSTLELGDSALYLCASSRPGTSGGTTYNEQFFGPGTRLTVL.

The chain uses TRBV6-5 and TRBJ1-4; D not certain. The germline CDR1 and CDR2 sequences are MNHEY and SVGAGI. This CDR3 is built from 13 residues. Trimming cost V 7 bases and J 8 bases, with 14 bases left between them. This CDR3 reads CASNEGIGEKLFF. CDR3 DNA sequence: TGTGCCAGCAACGAGGGTATTGGGGAAAAACTGTTTTTT.

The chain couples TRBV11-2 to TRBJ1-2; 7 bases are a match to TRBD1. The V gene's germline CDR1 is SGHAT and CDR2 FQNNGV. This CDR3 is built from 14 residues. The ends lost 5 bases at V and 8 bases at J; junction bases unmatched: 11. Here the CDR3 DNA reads TGTGCCAGCAGCCCGCTGGGACAGCCCTGGGGCTACACCTTC. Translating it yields CASSPLGQPWGYTF. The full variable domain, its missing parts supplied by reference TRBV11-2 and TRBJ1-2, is EAGVAQSPRYKIIEKRQSVAFWCNPISGHATLYWYQQILGQGPKLLIQFQNNGVVDDSQLPKDRFSAERLKGVDSTLKIQPAKLEDSAVYLCASSPLGQPWGYTFGSGTRLTVV.

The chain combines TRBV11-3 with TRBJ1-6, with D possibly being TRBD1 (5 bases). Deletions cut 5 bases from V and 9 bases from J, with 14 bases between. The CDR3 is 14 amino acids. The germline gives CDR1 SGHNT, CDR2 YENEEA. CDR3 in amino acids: CASSGAGGGSPLHF. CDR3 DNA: TGTGCCAGCAGCGGGGCTGGGGGGGGTTCACCCCTCCACTTT.

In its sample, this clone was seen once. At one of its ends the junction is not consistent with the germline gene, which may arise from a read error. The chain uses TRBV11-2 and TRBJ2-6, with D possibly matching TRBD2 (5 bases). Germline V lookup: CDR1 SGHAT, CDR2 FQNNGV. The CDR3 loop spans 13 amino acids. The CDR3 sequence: CASTLAGANVLTF. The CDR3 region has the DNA TGTGCCAGCACCTTAGCGGGGGCCAACGTCCTGACTTTC.